This T cell receptor beta chain is from a study of cytomegalovirus exposure and HLA in healthy donors. Background on the study: About 180 million T cells yielded 117 million unique TCR beta sequences in earlier analysis.

The primer mix had 60 Vbeta and 13 Jbeta primers. Assay: immunoSEQ multiplex PCR; the TCRdb copy retains only in-frame clones and omits some. Here the sample spans around 80,000 clones, about 79% being singletons. Germline V CDR1 and CDR2: SGHRS, YFSETQ. V shed 4 bases, J shed 5 bases, and the junction held 7 bases outside the gene matches. There are 15 residues in the CDR3. The sequenced material came from PBMCs. The clonotype originates from a female donor in good health and CMV-seronegative. The chain recombines TRBV5-1 with TRBJ2-1; 9 nucleotides align to TRBD2. CDR3 residues: CASSTSGTSNNEQFF. The CDR3, as DNA: TGCGCCAGCAGCACATCCGGGACTAGCAACAATGAGCAGTTCTTC.